This T cell receptor beta chain was documented in a study of PD-1 and CTLA-4 blockade in melanoma. Germline-derived CDR1 and CDR2 are SEHNR and FQNEAQ (reference sequence). J gave up 2 bases and V 5 bases, and 4 bases lay outside the gene matches. The CDR3 extends over 15 amino acids. Assay used: immunoSEQ multiplex PCR; TCRdb lists only in-frame clones, some missing. The repertoire holds about 31,000 clones, with approximately 89% as singletons. J is TRBJ1-5 and V is TRBV7-9; TRBD1 matches 9 bases. This receptor was obtained from a human donor with melanoma. The material was CD8+ T cells from peripheral blood, obtained from a patient given anti-PD-1 treatment. The DNA for the CDR3 is TGTGCCAGCAGCCGGACAGGGGAGGGCAATCAGCCCCAGCATTTT. It yields the protein CASSRTGEGNQPQHF.